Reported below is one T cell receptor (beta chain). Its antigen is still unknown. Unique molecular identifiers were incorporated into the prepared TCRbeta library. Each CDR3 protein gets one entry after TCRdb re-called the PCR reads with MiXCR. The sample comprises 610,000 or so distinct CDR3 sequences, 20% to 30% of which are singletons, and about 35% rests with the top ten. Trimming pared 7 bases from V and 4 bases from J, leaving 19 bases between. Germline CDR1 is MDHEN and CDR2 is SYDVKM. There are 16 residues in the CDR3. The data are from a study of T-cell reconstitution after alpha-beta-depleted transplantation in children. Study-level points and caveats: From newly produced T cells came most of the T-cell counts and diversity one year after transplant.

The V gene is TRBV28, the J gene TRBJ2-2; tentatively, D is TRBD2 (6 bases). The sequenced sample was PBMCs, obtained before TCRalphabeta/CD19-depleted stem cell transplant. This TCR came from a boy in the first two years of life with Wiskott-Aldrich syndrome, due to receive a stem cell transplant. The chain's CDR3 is CASTRYDGRTTGELFF. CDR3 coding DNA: TGTGCCAGCACGCGGTACGACGGGAGAACCACCGGGGAGCTGTTTTTT.